The 11 T cell receptor beta chains below come from one sample, sequenced in a study of blood T cell repertoires in COVID-19. The repertoire was sequenced with immunoSEQ multiplex PCR; TCRdb's copy has only in-frame clones and lacks some. The repertoire consists of fewer than 75,000 clones, with over 70% occurring once and the leading ten covering 3% to 3.5%. The sequenced sample was peripheral blood. The receptors shown here come from a man aged 60-69 years with acute or convalescent COVID-19.

The chain recombines TRBV14 with TRBJ1-1, with D hard to call. Germline V lookup: CDR1 SGHDN, CDR2 FVKESK. This CDR3 has 13 residues. The V and J ends lost 4 bases and 5 bases respectively, with 11 bases between them. The CDR3 sequence: CASSPRTGTEAFF. For the CDR3, the DNA is TGTGCCAGCAGCCCCCGGACGGGAACTGAAGCTTTCTTT.

This sequence joins TRBV11-1 and TRBJ2-3, with D hard to call. Looked up from germline, CDR1 is SGHAT and CDR2 is FQDESV (reference sequence). V gave up 2 bases and J gave up 1 base, with 10 bases separating them. This CDR3 has 15 amino acids. CDR3 coding DNA: TGTGCCAGCAGCTTAAAACCCTTAGGCACAGATACGCAGTATTTT. Translated: CASSLKPLGTDTQYF. The full variable domain, completed using reference TRBV11-1 and TRBJ2-3, is EAEVAQSPRYKITEKSQAVAFWCDPISGHATLYWYRQILGQGPELLVQFQDESVVDDSQLPKDRFSAERLKGVDSTLKIQPAELGDSAMYLCASSLKPLGTDTQYFGPGTRLTVL.

The chain uses TRBV27 and TRBJ1-1; 8 bases agree with TRBD1. The CDR3 has 15 amino acids. After removal of 5 bases from V and 1 base from J, the junction contained 6 bases not matched to a gene. Germline CDR1 and CDR2: MNHEY and SMNVEV (reference sequence). The CDR3: CASSKQGAQNTEAFF. The CDR3 DNA is TGTGCCAGCAGTAAGCAGGGGGCACAGAACACTGAAGCTTTCTTT.

The chain uses TRBV5-1 and TRBJ1-5; 7 bases are a match to TRBD1. In germline, CDR1 is SGHRS, CDR2 YFSETQ. J lost 7 bases, V lost 0 bases, and 10 bases had no gene match. This CDR3 spans 16 amino acids. CDR3 coding DNA: TGCGCCAGCAGCTTGGTCGGATGGGACAGCCAACAGCCCCAGCATTTT. This codes for CASSLVGWDSQQPQHF.

V and J are TRBV5-4 and TRBJ2-1; 8 positions agree with TRBD2. The CDR3 runs 15 residues. CDR1 SGHNT and CDR2 YYREEE come from the germline V gene (reference sequence). V lost 0 bases, J lost 2 bases, and 1 base stayed unmatched. The CDR3 nucleotides read TGTGCCAGCAGCTTGGGCGGGGGGACCTACAATGAGCAGTTCTTC. It codes for CASSLGGGTYNEQFF.

The chain recombines TRBV25-1 with TRBJ2-1, with 7 bases aligning to TRBD1. The CDR3 covers 14 residues. Unmatched junction bases numbered 8, after V lost 2 bases and J lost 10 bases. Germline CDR1 is MGHDK and CDR2 is SYGVNS. The CDR3 loop is CASSEQTGSREQFF. CDR3 sequence (DNA): TGTGCCAGCAGTGAACAGACAGGGTCGCGGGAGCAGTTCTTC.

The chain carries TRBV4-2 and TRBJ1-5; D is unresolved. CDR1 is LGHNA, CDR2 YNFKEQ, per germline. Between the trimmed V and J ends, which lost 0 bases and 0 bases, there was a span of 9 bases. The CDR3 totals 16 residues. The CDR3 DNA reads as TGTGCCAGCAGCCAAGACGAGGCACTTAGCAATCAGCCCCAGCATTTT. Translating it yields CASSQDEALSNQPQHF.

V gene TRBV10-3 combines with J gene TRBJ1-1, with D maybe TRBD1 (6 bases). The CDR3 contains 13 residues. Trimming shortened V by 3 bases and J by 7 bases, and 12 bases separated the two germline ends. CDR1 is ENHRY and CDR2 is SYGVKD in the germline V gene. CDR3 DNA: TGTGCCATCAGTGATCGGGGGGCTAGTGAAGCTTTCTTT. Translated: CAISDRGASEAFF.

In DNA form, the CDR3 reads TGTGCCAGCAGCCCGCTCGGAGGGGCCGGCTATGGCTACACCTTC. It yields the protein CASSPLGGAGYGYTF. The J gene is TRBJ1-2, the V gene TRBV5-6; D perhaps matches TRBD1 (5 bases). Germline V lookup: CDR1 SGHDT, CDR2 YYEEEE. CDR3 size: 15 residues. V lost 4 bases and J lost 4, with 17 bases in between.

The V call is TRBV9, the J call TRBJ2-7; TRBD1 aligns across 10 bases. The CDR3 consists of 16 residues. The germline V gene has CDR1 SGDLS and CDR2 YYNGEE. V lost 1 base to trimming and J lost 0 bases; unmatched junction nucleotides: 4. The CDR3 nucleotides are TGTGCCAGCAGCGTATCCAGGACAGGGGGCTCCTACGAGCAGTACTTC. Amino acid sequence: CASSVSRTGGSYEQYF.

The rearrangement uses TRBV19 and TRBJ1-5, with D possibly TRBD1 on 5 matching bases. CDR3 length: 17 residues. V lost 6 bases and J 1 base, leaving 19 bases between the germline ends. CDR1 and CDR2 from the germline V gene are LNHDA and SQIVND (reference sequence). Here the CDR3 reads CASRRQRMATSNQPQHF. The CDR3 bases are TGTGCCAGTAGGCGACAGAGGATGGCTACGAGCAATCAGCCCCAGCATTTT.